This T cell receptor beta chain was identified during a study of blood T cell repertoires in COVID-19 (dated by TCRdb to 2020 to 2022). Broadly, across the study: The collaborator samples originated in the United States, Italy and Spain and spanned the acute and convalescent phases of COVID-19. The material from the prospective study consisted of cDNA or gDNA derived from T cells, B-cell-depleted T cells, or PBMCs. Deeply sampled blood TCRbeta repertoires from subjects exposed to, actively infected with, or recovered from COVID-19 were included in the dataset. The repertoires were made available in a free public database intended to serve as a resource for research on the immune response to SARS-CoV-2. The samples were drawn from two sources: the first 160 participants of the ongoing ImmuneRACE study, and 1,254 subjects contributed by 6 global collaborators. The sample metadata nearly always contained a de-identified subject ID, COVID-19 status, age in years and sex. Where available, HLA class I and class II types were taken from metadata supplied by the sample provider and were not determined by assay-based typing.

Overall study results and their limits: The amount of clinical and demographic metadata varied by source and participant and was provided uncurated.

Participants in the prospective study were aged roughly 18 to 100 years, lived in 20 to 30 United States geographic areas, and enrolled through a virtual design. Cohort assignment in the prospective study relied on participant-reported clinical history from a screening survey and a study questionnaire. In the prospective study, mobile phlebotomists collected whole blood, serum and a nasopharyngeal or oropharyngeal swab from each participant. Participants in the prospective study had the option to provide additional blood draws and questionnaires over a 2-month period. Prospective study blood samples were shipped either frozen or at room temperature before DNA extraction. A word on this clone: It has no known antigen specificity. No base qualities exist here, and no much larger clone lies one base off it.

CDR1 MGHDK and CDR2 SYGVNS were looked up in the germline V gene. V drops 9 bases and J drops 8 bases, leaving 22 bases in between. From the cysteine through the phenylalanine, the CDR3 covers 14 amino acids. Only the CDR3 DNA is retained, 42 bases long and in frame from the first base. The immunoSEQ Assay, a bias-controlled multiplex PCR, was used to amplify TCRbeta CDR3 regions from genomic DNA. Regarding the original processing steps: Within the assay, amplification of reference gene primers was used to estimate how many nucleated cells each sample contained. Sequence reads were collapsed and filtered to measure the absolute abundance of every unique TCRbeta CDR3 rearrangement. For each sample, productive Simpson clonality was calculated by taking the square root of Simpson's diversity index across productive rearrangements. Drawn from immuneACCESS, this table holds only the in-frame rearrangements with V and J called that TCRdb kept. Clones are partly lost; checked studies trace under half to an unresolved V gene and leave the rest unexplained. V, J and clone size are taken as reported in that table, and D and trimming were inferred from the DNA itself. This sample holds about 180,000 clones; roughly 90% were observed only once. The top ten constitute around 1.2% of the sample.

The sequence was obtained from a human donor with acute COVID-19. The donor label of this sample is uncertain. Sequenced input: PBMCs or T cells enriched from blood (not recorded which). In this chain, TRBV25-1 is recombined with TRBJ1-2, with the D gene not confidently named. Here is the DNA: TGTGCCAGTACGGGAGAGGGCGCACGGCGAGGCTACACCTTC. This codes for CASTGEGARRGYTF.